This T cell receptor (beta chain) comes out of a study of OX40 agonist ivuxolimab in advanced cancers. Study-wide context: Patients got intravenous ivuxolimab at 0.01 to 10 mg/kg every 2 weeks. General observations from the study: Averaging showed that CD8+ T cells had more expanded clones than CD4+ did. The specificity for antigen of the expanded peripheral T cells was not determined. Patients with a partial response at 0.1-3.0 mg/kg had among the lowest clonal expansion.

This clone turned up a few times. Its antigen is unidentified. Some clones are missing from TCRdb's copy, which holds only in-frame ones; the method was immunoSEQ multiplex PCR. The table shows some 70,000 clones, with approximately 90% occurring only once. V was pared by 1 base and J by 9 bases, with 12 bases of the junction left unmatched. This CDR3 has 15 amino acids. CDR1 is SGHRS, CDR2 YFSETQ, per germline. This chain connects TRBV5-1 to TRBJ2-7; TRBD1 matches 8 bases. This specimen consisted of CD4+ or CD8+ T cells sorted from blood, obtained in a trial of the OX40 agonist ivuxolimab. This TCR was sampled from an adult with an advanced solid tumor such as melanoma, head and neck, liver or kidney cancer. The chain's CDR3 is CASSLIQGAPVGQYF. DNA for the CDR3: TGCGCCAGCAGCTTGATTCAGGGGGCGCCGGTCGGGCAGTACTTC.